Reported below is one T cell receptor (beta chain). Its target is not known. Looked up from germline, CDR1 is MGHDK and CDR2 is SYGVNS. The CDR3 loop spans 14 amino acids. Trimming removed 6 bases at V and 1 base at J, with 12 bases between. The data derive from a study of T cells in Graves' hyperthyroidism and ophthalmopathy. Across the study: The initial diagnosis was the point when peripheral blood was collected, ahead of any treatment.

The PBMCs were sourced from fresh peripheral blood (around 9.3 ml). Amplification of TCR beta CDR3 regions used RNA as the template. TCR CDR3 underwent first-round RT-PCR with the HTBI primer set. TCRdb redid the calling of the multiplex PCR reads with MiXCR, one entry per CDR3 protein. The sample comprises about 770,000 distinct CDR3 sequences, over 15% of which are singletons, and around 17% rests with the top ten. Study conclusions and caveats: Ophthalmopathy cases were set apart from stable hyperthyroidism by a 13 V-J model.

The chain employs TRBV25-1 and TRBJ1-2; perhaps TRBD1 as D (5 bases). This receptor was taken from a woman aged 45 to 65 with Graves' hyperthyroidism that later progressed to Graves' ophthalmopathy. The material sequenced was blood. CDR3 DNA: TGTGCCAGCAGCGGCAGGGCTGTTAACTATGGCTACACCTTC. Its protein product is CASSGRAVNYGYTF.